One TCR beta chain is described in this entry. Its antigen remains undetermined. Per-base quality was not reported, and no clone a single base away is much larger than it. This record comes from a study of blood T cell repertoires in COVID-19 (dated by TCRdb to the early 2020s). With regard to the full study: Collaborator samples came from the United States, Italy and Spain and covered acute and convalescent phases of COVID-19. Where available, HLA class I and class II types were taken from metadata supplied by the sample provider and were not determined by assay-based typing. The sample metadata nearly always contained a de-identified subject ID, COVID-19 status, age in years and sex. The dataset comprised deeply sampled blood TCRbeta repertoires from subjects exposed to, actively infected with, or recovered from COVID-19. The material from the prospective study consisted of cDNA or gDNA derived from T cells, B-cell-depleted T cells, or PBMCs. Samples came from the ongoing ImmuneRACE study (first 160 participants) plus 1,254 subjects from 6 global collaborators. The repertoires were released in a freely available public database intended as a resource for research on the immune response to SARS-CoV-2. Study-level results and caveats: Clinical and demographic metadata were provided uncurated, with the amount varying by source and participant.

In the prospective study, participants were roughly 18 to 100 years old, resided in fewer than 25 geographic areas of the United States, and were enrolled through a virtual design. To assign participants to cohorts, the prospective study relied on clinical history that participants themselves reported in a screening survey and a study questionnaire. Recovered participants in ImmuneRACE Cohort 3 were defined as having two consecutive negative NP/OP PCR tests, clearance from a healthcare professional, or resolution of symptoms. Mobile phlebotomists in the prospective study collected whole blood, serum and a nasopharyngeal or oropharyngeal swab from every participant. Prospective study participants could optionally give additional blood draws and questionnaires over an approximately two-month period. Before DNA extraction, prospective study blood samples were shipped either frozen or at room temperature.

TCRbeta CDR3 regions were amplified from genomic DNA using the immunoSEQ Assay, a bias-controlled multiplex PCR. The paper's data handling went like this. Nucleated cell counts per sample were estimated from amplification of reference gene primers within the assay. Sequence reads were collapsed and filtered to measure the absolute abundance of every unique TCRbeta CDR3 rearrangement. For each sample, productive Simpson clonality was calculated by taking the square root of Simpson's diversity index across productive rearrangements. TCRdb took over this immuneACCESS table, retaining in-frame rearrangements with V and J assigned. Such tables are incomplete; in checked studies, under half of the missing clones stem from an unresolved V gene, and the remainder is unexplained. Clone size and V and J calls were adopted from that table, with D and trimming inferred from the DNA. This sample comprises roughly 200,000 clones, about nine tenths of them detected only once. Of the sample, approximately 2% is held by the ten largest clones.

The sequenced sample was PBMCs or T cells enriched from blood (not recorded which). The source of this sequence is a woman in her 30s who had recovered from COVID-19.

In nucleotide form, the sequence is TGTGCCAGCAGCCAAGCAGCGGGGGGGACTTTAAACATTCAGTACTTC. It specifies CASSQAAGGTLNIQYF. The sequence joins TRBV3-1 (or the pseudogene TRBV3-2) to TRBJ2-4; TRBD2 lines up with 10 middle nucleotides. V is trimmed back by 1 base and J by 6 bases, and the junction contains 6 bases that no gene match accounts for. CDR1 LGHDT and CDR2 YNNKEL are derived from the germline V gene (reference sequence). The CDR3, cysteine through phenylalanine, is 16 amino acids long. CDR3 DNA is the only sequence kept; it has 48 bases, read in frame from the first base.